One sample yielded the 2 T cell receptor beta chains listed below, sequenced in a study of early T cells in non-severe SARS-CoV-2 infection. TCRdb passed the 5' RACE reads through MiXCR, listing each CDR3 protein once. Of 70,000 to 75,000 distinct CDR3 sequences detected, approximately 15% appear once; the ten largest clones hold 11% to 15%. Material: whole blood. Source of these receptors: an adult who was a healthcare worker with PCR-confirmed SARS-CoV-2 infection or an uninfected control (not recorded which).

J is TRBJ1-4 and V is TRBV6-6, with 7 bases matching TRBD1. Losses at the gene ends were 6 bases for V and 2 bases for J; bases not matched to a gene: 3. The germline V gene has CDR1 MNHNY and CDR2 SVGAGI (reference sequence). This CDR3 has 14 amino acids. This chain's CDR3 is CASRRDSTNEKLFF. The DNA for the CDR3 is TGTGCCAGCAGGAGGGACAGCACTAATGAAAAACTGTTTTTT.

This clonotype has only a few counts. The rearrangement uses TRBV3-1 and TRBJ2-4; D is possibly TRBD2 (5 bases). Germline-derived CDR1 and CDR2 are LGHDT and YNNKEL (reference sequence). Trimming stripped 8 bases from V and 1 base from J, with 12 bases between. CDR3 length equals 14 residues. CDR3 sequence reads: CASGLSLAKNIQYF. CDR3 DNA: TGTGCCAGCGGACTTAGCCTGGCCAAAAACATTCAGTACTTC.